Each of the 2 T cell receptor beta chains below was sequenced from the same sample in a study of early T cells in non-severe SARS-CoV-2 infection. TCRdb recomputed calls from the 5' RACE reads with MiXCR, one row per CDR3 protein. The sample shows roughly 65,000 distinct CDR3 sequences, roughly a tenth of them seen only once. The material sequenced was whole blood. The receptors here all came from an adult who was a healthcare worker with PCR-confirmed SARS-CoV-2 infection or an uninfected control (not recorded which).

CDR3 amino acids: CASSLSWAGGETQYF. The CDR3 region has the DNA TGTGCCAGCAGTTTAAGCTGGGCGGGAGGAGAGACCCAGTACTTC. This chain links TRBV28 with TRBJ2-5; 8 nucleotides align to TRBD2. Germline-derived CDR1 and CDR2 are MDHEN and SYDVKM. This CDR3 spans 15 amino acids. The V segment lost 2 bases and the J segment 4 bases; nucleotides outside the gene matches: 6.

This chain links TRBV7-2 with TRBJ1-3; no definite D call. V lost 1 base, J lost 5 bases, and 3 bases lay in between. This CDR3 comprises 12 residues. Germline V gene data show CDR1 as SGHTA and CDR2 as FQGNSA. The CDR3 DNA is TGTGCCAGCAGCTTAGTTAGAAACACCATATATTTT. Encoded protein: CASSLVRNTIYF.